Shown below are 30 T cell receptor beta chains from a single sample sequenced in a study of blood T cells in healthy people across ages. A second PCR, run for roughly 6 to 11 cycles, used a sample-barcoded 5' primer plus a J-beta primer mix. MiXCR, run by TCRdb on the 5' RACE reads, gives a single entry per CDR3 protein. The table shows 1.5 million to 2 million distinct CDR3 sequences, with around 50% occurring only once. The sample consisted of blood. Every receptor here comes from a woman between 40 and 55 years old in good health.

The table lists this clonotype with a few counts. The chain employs TRBV10-3 and TRBJ1-2; TRBD1 is a possible D gene (5 bases). Per the germline V gene, CDR1 is ENHRY and CDR2 is SYGVKD. With 4 bases removed from V and 11 bases from J, the gap between germline ends came to 8 bases. The CDR3 contains 10 residues. This CDR3 is CAISGDFYTF. CDR3 in DNA: TGTGCCATCAGTGGGGACTTTTACACCTTC.

The chain employs TRBV5-1 and TRBJ2-1, with 10 positions matching TRBD1. The DNA end favors TRBJ2-7, so the J call may be wrong. Germline assignment: CDR1 SGHRS and CDR2 YFSETQ. The CDR3 is 15 residues long. The CDR3: CASSGGQGPYNEQYF. In DNA, the CDR3 is TGCGCCAGCAGCGGGGGACAGGGGCCCTACAATGAGCAGTACTTC.

The V call is TRBV2, the J call TRBJ1-4; the D is unclear. Trimming took off 3 bases at V and 0 bases at J, with 8 bases between the two ends. CDR1 and CDR2 (germline): SNHLY, FYNNEI. This CDR3 contains 15 residues. In DNA form, the CDR3 reads TGTGCCAGCAGTGATCAGAGACCAACTAATGAAAAACTGTTTTTT. Translation gives CASSDQRPTNEKLFF.

V gene TRBV15 combines with J gene TRBJ2-3; D remains unclear. The CDR3 extends over 14 amino acids. Germline lookup yields CDR1 LNHNV and CDR2 YYDKDF (reference sequence). Trimming cost V 0 bases and J 4 bases, with 8 bases left between them. The CDR3 bases are TGTGCCACCAGCAGAGATAGTTCGGCAGATACGCAGTATTTT. Its protein product is CATSRDSSADTQYF. Full variable domain (remainder filled in from reference TRBV15 and TRBJ2-3): DAMVIQNPRYQVTQFGKPVTLSCSQTLNHNVMYWYQQKSSQAPKLLFHYYDKDFNNEADTPDNFQSRRPNTSFCFLDIRSPGLGDTAMYLCATSRDSSADTQYFGPGTRLTVL.

This clonotype showed up many times. V is TRBV15 and J is TRBJ2-4; the D gene is possibly TRBD2 (5 bases). The CDR3 loop spans 19 amino acids. From germline, CDR1 is LNHNV and CDR2 YYDKDF (reference sequence). Trimming stripped 4 bases from V and 6 bases from J, with 28 bases between. CDR3 nucleotide sequence: TGTGCCACCAGCACCCGCTTTGGCTCTCGAGGGTCCGGCCCAAACATTCAGTACTTC. Translating it yields CATSTRFGSRGSGPNIQYF.

This chain connects TRBV28 to TRBJ2-7, with D possibly being TRBD1 (6 bases). Germline assignment: CDR1 MDHEN and CDR2 SYDVKM. Between the trimmed V and J ends, which lost 1 base and 4 bases, there was a span of 11 bases. The CDR3 is 14 amino acids. Here the CDR3 DNA reads TGTGCCAGCAGTTTATCCAGGGGCTTTTACGAGCAGTACTTC. Amino acid sequence: CASSLSRGFYEQYF.

The chain has TRBV11-2 and TRBJ2-7; 8 nucleotides agree with TRBD1. TRBJ2-5 explains the end of the DNA better; the J call may be wrong. Germline loops: CDR1 SGHAT, CDR2 FQNNGV. This CDR3 is built from 15 residues. CDR3 DNA sequence: TGTGCCAGCAGCCTCTGGACAGGGAGCAAGGAGACCCAGTACTTC. This translates into CASSLWTGSKETQYF.

The CDR3 is CASSPERGRGYGYTF. The DNA for the CDR3 is TGTGCCAGCAGCCCAGAAAGGGGGCGAGGCTATGGCTACACCTTC. The chain carries TRBV7-9 and TRBJ1-2; 7 bases align to TRBD1. The CDR3 is made up of 15 amino acids. Per germline, CDR1 SEHNR and CDR2 FQNEAQ (reference sequence). V was clipped by 5 bases and J by 4 bases; unmatched bases: 10.

The V and J genes are TRBV13 and TRBJ2-3; D call uncertain. Germline V lookup: CDR1 PRHDT, CDR2 FYEKMQ (reference sequence). The CDR3 spans 15 residues. Trimming took 2 bases from V and 10 from J, leaving 19 bases between them. The CDR3 spells CASSLHLGQVSAQYF. The DNA of the CDR3 is TGTGCCAGCAGCTTACATCTGGGCCAGGTCAGCGCGCAGTATTTT.

This clonotype was observed a few times. The chain is built from TRBV7-3 and TRBJ2-1, with TRBD2 matching over 8 bases. Germline CDR1 reads SGHTA; CDR2 reads FQGTGA. V lost 5 bases and J lost 10; bases outside the gene matches: 7. The CDR3 spans 13 residues. CDR3 loop: CASSTTGGSEQFF. CDR3 DNA sequence: TGTGCCAGCAGCACAACGGGGGGGTCGGAGCAGTTCTTC.

This clonotype has just one count. One junction end disagrees with the germline gene, perhaps due to a read error. This chain joins TRBV7-2 and TRBJ2-5; possibly TRBD1 for D (6 bases). The CDR3 extends over 15 amino acids. CDR1 and CDR2 from the germline V gene are SGHTA and FQGNSA. CDR3 sequence: CASGLSGQYQETQYF. The CDR3 DNA sequence: TGTGCCAGCGGCTTATCAGGACAGTACCAAGAGACCCAGTACTTC.

V gene TRBV7-6 combines with J gene TRBJ2-6; tentative D call: TRBD2 (7 bases). Germline CDR1 SGHVS, CDR2 FNYEAQ. The V and J ends lost 2 bases and 0 bases respectively, with 14 bases between them. This CDR3 spans 18 amino acids. CDR3 in DNA: TGTGCCAGCAGCTTATTGTCGGGGGGCGCCTCTGGGGCCAACGTCCTGACTTTC. Translation: CASSLLSGGASGANVLTF.

This chain uses TRBV7-6 with TRBJ2-7; D is tentatively TRBD1 or TRBD2 (5 bases each). Germline V gene lookup returns CDR1 SGHVS and CDR2 FNYEAQ. The CDR3 sequence is 13 residues long. The germline V and J ends were trimmed by 8 bases and 0 bases, with 11 bases remaining between them. CDR3 residues: CASGKRGSYEQYF. CDR3 DNA: TGTGCCAGCGGCAAGAGGGGCTCCTACGAGCAGTACTTC.

The chain links TRBV14 to TRBJ2-5; 8 nucleotides agree with TRBD2. The DNA end is a closer match to TRBJ2-7, so the J assignment may be wrong. The CDR3 loop spans 17 amino acids. In germline, CDR1 is SGHDN, CDR2 FVKESK. The CDR3 reads CASSQVHSGTRWDEQYF. DNA of the CDR3: TGTGCCAGCAGCCAAGTTCATTCCGGGACTAGATGGGACGAGCAGTACTTC.

This clonotype was seen a handful of times. This chain links TRBV19 with TRBJ2-5; tentatively, D is TRBD1 or TRBD2 (5 bases each). The germline gives CDR1 LNHDA, CDR2 SQIVND (reference sequence). The V end was cut by 6 bases, the J end by 2 bases, with 13 bases between. The CDR3 loop spans 14 amino acids. The CDR3 is CASSRGTIQETQYF. Written as DNA, the CDR3 is TGTGCCAGTAGCCGAGGGACCATACAAGAGACCCAGTACTTC.

A few counts support this clonotype. The chain recombines TRBV12-3 or TRBV12-4 with TRBJ2-5; the D is unclear. Trimming left V 1 base short and J 7 bases short, with 10 bases between. The CDR3 is 13 residues long. The CDR3: CASSLGRGRTQYF. The DNA for the CDR3 is TGTGCCAGCAGTTTAGGGCGTGGGCGGACCCAGTACTTC.

This clonotype was recorded at least ten times. The chain recombines TRBV5-1 with TRBJ2-1, with D perhaps matching TRBD2 (5 bases). Deletions cut 2 bases from V and 7 bases from J, with 16 bases between. The CDR3 sequence is 15 residues long. Germline V gives CDR1 SGHRS, CDR2 YFSETQ. The CDR3 region is CASSFGLQSENEQFF. Written as DNA, the CDR3 is TGCGCCAGCAGCTTCGGACTGCAGTCGGAGAATGAGCAGTTCTTC.

This clonotype was counted a few times. The chain links TRBV28 to TRBJ2-1; 9 bases align to TRBD2. Trimming cost V 2 bases and J 7 bases; bases outside gene matches: 9. Germline CDR1 MDHEN, CDR2 SYDVKM. The CDR3 covers 16 residues. CDR3 region: CASSLVGAGGFNEQFF. The CDR3 region has the DNA TGTGCCAGCAGTTTAGTCGGAGCGGGGGGATTTAATGAGCAGTTCTTC. The variable domain in full, completed from reference TRBV28 and TRBJ2-1, reads DVKVTQSSRYLVKRTGEKVFLECVQDMDHENMFWYRQDPGLGLRLIYFSYDVKMKEKGDIPEGYSVSREKKERFSLILESASTNQTSMYLCASSLVGAGGFNEQFFGPGTRLTVL.

This clonotype was found a few times. This chain links TRBV19 with TRBJ2-6; D uncertain. The V and J ends lost 3 bases and 0 bases respectively, with 6 bases between them. The germline CDR1 and CDR2 sequences are LNHDA and SQIVND (reference sequence). The CDR3 is 15 residues long. CDR3 loop: CASSMRGSGANVLTF. For the CDR3, the DNA is TGTGCCAGTAGTATGCGAGGCTCTGGGGCCAACGTCCTGACTTTC.

This clonotype was counted between two and nine times. This chain joins TRBV5-1 and TRBJ2-1; TRBD1 is a possible D gene (6 bases). Germline V gives CDR1 SGHRS, CDR2 YFSETQ. Trimming stripped 3 bases from V and 4 bases from J, with 14 bases between. The CDR3 is made up of 15 amino acids. The CDR3 coding sequence is TGCGCCAGCAGCTCGAACACCGGGACATACAATGAGCAGTTCTTC. It encodes CASSSNTGTYNEQFF.

V usage is TRBV6-5 and J usage is TRBJ1-1; D gene ambiguous. The CDR3 covers 13 residues. Germline V gene lookup returns CDR1 MNHEY and CDR2 SVGAGI. V dropped 4 bases and J dropped 6 bases, with 12 bases sitting between them. The CDR3 is CASSSPLGAEAFF. CDR3 DNA: TGTGCCAGCAGTTCGCCGCTCGGGGCTGAAGCTTTCTTT.

V is TRBV6-2 or TRBV6-3 and J is TRBJ1-2; 8 bases are shared with TRBD1. This CDR3 is built from 15 residues. The V gene end was trimmed by 5 bases and the J gene end by 6 bases; junction bases not matched to a gene: 11. CDR1 and CDR2 (germline): MNHEY, SVGEGT. CDR3 sequence (DNA): TGTGCCAGCAGTAGTACAGGGGGAGGCCCTGATGGCTACACCTTC. Translated: CASSSTGGGPDGYTF.

The rearrangement joins TRBV4-1 to TRBJ2-5, with 12 positions matching TRBD2. CDR3 length: 15 amino acids. CDR1 is MGHRA and CDR2 is YSYEKL in the germline V gene. Unmatched junction bases numbered 2, after V lost 3 bases and J lost 3 bases. In DNA, the CDR3 is TGCGCCAGCAGCCACCGGACTAGCGGGGAAGAGACCCAGTACTTC. Its protein is CASSHRTSGEETQYF.

Many counts were recorded for this clonotype. The chain couples TRBV12-3 or TRBV12-4 to TRBJ1-2; D call uncertain. Between the trimmed V and J ends, which lost 6 bases and 0 bases, there was a span of 8 bases. The CDR3 length is 13 residues. The CDR3 DNA reads as TGTGCCAGCAGCTTCGGGACTAACTATGGCTACACCTTC. This translates into CASSFGTNYGYTF.

This clonotype was seen only a few times. J is TRBJ2-7 and V is TRBV29-1; the D gene is possibly TRBD2 (5 bases). The CDR3 loop spans 12 amino acids. With 7 bases removed from V and 6 bases from J, the gap between germline ends came to 16 bases. Germline V gives CDR1 SQVTM, CDR2 ANQGSEA. The CDR3 nucleotides read TGCAGCGGTGAGGGCCTGTGGGGCGAGCAGTACTTC. It is translated as CSGEGLWGEQYF.

The CDR3 region is CASSLGLAGINEQYF. CDR3 nucleotides: TGTGCCAGCAGCTTAGGTCTAGCGGGGATAAATGAGCAGTACTTC. J is TRBJ2-7 and V is TRBV7-2, with 9 bases aligning to TRBD2. This CDR3 region has 15 residues. Germline assignment: CDR1 SGHTA and CDR2 FQGNSA. Trimming took 1 base from V and 7 from J; bases not matched to a gene: 8.

This clonotype appeared a single time. This rearrangement joins TRBV20-1 to TRBJ1-2; maybe TRBD1 (6 bases). V was cut by 7 bases and J by 0 bases, with 15 bases left in between. Germline CDR1 and CDR2: DFQATT and SNEGSKA (reference sequence). This CDR3 is 14 amino acids long. The CDR3 nucleotides read TGCAGTGTCGGGGGGCGGACAGCTAACTATGGCTACACCTTC. Protein sequence: CSVGGRTANYGYTF.

This clonotype was recorded a few times. The chain recombines TRBV28 with TRBJ2-3; either TRBD1 or TRBD2 may supply D (5 bases each). The CDR3 is made up of 11 amino acids. From germline, CDR1 is MDHEN and CDR2 SYDVKM. Trimming removed 7 bases from V and 10 bases from J, with 12 bases in between. CDR3 sequence (DNA): TGTGCCAGCACCTTTCGAGGGGCGCAGTATTTT. Protein sequence: CASTFRGAQYF.

V gene TRBV6-6 combines with J gene TRBJ2-5, with TRBD2 matching 7 bases. Germline V gene lookup returns CDR1 MNHNY and CDR2 SVGAGI (reference sequence). The ends lost 7 bases at V and 11 bases at J; junction bases unmatched: 19. The CDR3 spans 15 residues. This CDR3 reads CASKRGGESALEQYF. The CDR3 coding sequence is TGTGCCAGCAAGAGGGGAGGGGAGAGTGCTTTGGAGCAGTACTTC.

The chain joins TRBV7-2 to TRBJ2-5; D possibly corresponds to TRBD1 (5 bases). Trimming cost V 1 base and J 5 bases, with 8 bases left between them. Germline values: CDR1 SGHTA, CDR2 FQGNSA. The CDR3 loop spans 13 amino acids. CDR3: CASSLVYRETQYF. CDR3 DNA: TGTGCCAGCAGCTTAGTCTACAGGGAGACCCAGTACTTC.